The clone carrying this T cell receptor beta chain was seen at least ten times. Its antigen is still unknown. Time point meaning: sample taken at primary tumor resection. Tumor, nontumor lung or frozen PBMC supplied whole RNA, sequenced without sorting. This sample is part of a study of spatial heterogeneity in lung cancer. Study summary: Detection of beta-chain sequences consistently exceeded that of alpha-chain sequences. In the raw reads, each unique TCR and UMI combination was present more than ten times on average. Whole-study findings and limits: TCRs found ubiquitously expanded in tumor appeared in blood more at resection than at follow-up.

This CDR3 has 13 amino acids. Trimming removed 4 bases at V and 2 bases at J, with 9 bases between. Every molecule of TCR cDNA had its own unique molecular identifier. TCRdb passed the 5' RACE reads through MiXCR, listing each CDR3 protein once. The table lists approximately 10,000 distinct CDR3 sequences, about 17% of them singletons. Material: PBMCs, obtained at surgery. The chain links TRBV23-1 to TRBJ2-7; D might be TRBD1 (5 bases). TRBV23-1 falls under the ORF class, with uncertain function. The receptor comes from a male donor with early-stage non-small cell lung cancer. The CDR3 DNA reads TGCGCCAGCAGTCGCACAGGCCCCTACGAGCAGTACTTC. It encodes CASSRTGPYEQYF.